This T cell receptor beta chain appears in the sequencing data of a study of beta chain features in type 1 diabetes. Turning to the study itself: On cell yields, gender and age, patients and healthy donors were similar. Study-level points and caveats: A pattern of fewer insertions and more deletions at VDJ junctions was seen in type 1 diabetes patients. For Type 1 diabetes patients, all four CD4+ subsets carried TCRB CDR3s that were moderately but significantly shorter.

Blood was drawn once from each donor into heparinised tubes. The draws averaged about 120 mL. The CDR3 contains 16 residues. V was clipped by 3 bases and J by 1 base, with 15 bases between them. Germline V gene sequence: CDR1 SGHNT, CDR2 YYREEE (reference sequence). Expressed TCRB transcripts were sequenced because the entire RNA isolate underwent reverse transcription. Profiling relied on immunoSEQ multiplex PCR, and the TCRdb table lists in-frame clones only, not all of them. There are 600,000 to 700,000 clones in the sample; 9.5% to 15% occur only once, and over 0.1% lies in the top ten. This clone was seen only a few times. Its specificity is unknown.

The clonotype comes from a man aged 25 to 40 with type 1 diabetes. The chain uses TRBV5-4 and TRBJ2-3, with D tentatively TRBD1 or TRBD2 (5 bases each). The sample consisted of naive CD4+ T cells from blood. The CDR3 is CASSSSRGAGTDTQYF. The DNA for the CDR3 is TGTGCCAGCAGCTCCTCTCGGGGCGCGGGCACAGATACGCAGTATTTT. Variable domain in full (rest from reference TRBV5-4 and TRBJ2-3): ETGVTQSPTHLIKTRGQQVTLRCSSQSGHNTVSWYQQALGQGPQFIFQYYREEENGRGNFPPRFSGLQFPNYSSELNVNALELDDSALYLCASSSSRGAGTDTQYFGPGTRLTVL.